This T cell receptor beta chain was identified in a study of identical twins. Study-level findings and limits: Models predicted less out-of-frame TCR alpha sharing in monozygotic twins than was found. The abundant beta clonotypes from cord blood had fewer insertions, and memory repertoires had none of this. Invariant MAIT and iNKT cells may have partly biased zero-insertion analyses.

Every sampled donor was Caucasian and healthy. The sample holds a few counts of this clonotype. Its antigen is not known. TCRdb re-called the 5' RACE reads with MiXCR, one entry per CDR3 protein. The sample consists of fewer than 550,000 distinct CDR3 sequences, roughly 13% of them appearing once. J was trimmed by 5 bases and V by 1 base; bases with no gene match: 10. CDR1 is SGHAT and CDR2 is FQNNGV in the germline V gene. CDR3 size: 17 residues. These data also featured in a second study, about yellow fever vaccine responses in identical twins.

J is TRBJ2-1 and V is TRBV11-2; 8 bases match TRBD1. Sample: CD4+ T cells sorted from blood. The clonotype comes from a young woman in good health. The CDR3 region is CASSLVSQTGVHNEQFF. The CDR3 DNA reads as TGTGCCAGCAGCTTAGTCTCGCAGACAGGGGTACACAATGAGCAGTTCTTC.